The source of this T cell receptor beta chain is a study of shared clonotypes between healthy human individuals. Study-level findings and limits: Shared clonotypes across all four donors exceeded non-shared ones in generation probability.

The naive CD8 fraction comprised CD45RO-negative cells positively selected for CCR7 and excluded terminally differentiated effector memory CD45RA+ cells. As for this clone: The antigen remains undetermined.

At the deep level, the assay was run. Every subset's genomic DNA went evenly onto several immunoSEQ plates. Sorted-subset replicate PCRs used approximately 200 ng of genomic DNA. This amount corresponded to about 29,000 T cell genomes. Repertoires were generated with immunoSEQ multiplex PCR, while TCRdb's copy carries only in-frame clones and drops some. The data contain some 2,100,000 clones, 85% to 95% of them singletons. The CDR3 covers 13 residues. Germline CDR1 is SGHDT and CDR2 is YYEEEE. V dropped 4 bases and J dropped 1 base, with 8 bases sitting between them. This TCR was recovered from a man aged 18 to 29 in good health. Some clones in this sample may be carry-over from other donors' samples. What was sequenced was naive CD8+ T cells from PBMCs. The chain employs TRBV5-6 and TRBJ2-5; a possible D gene is TRBD2 (6 bases). DNA for the CDR3: TGTGCCAGCAGCCGGGGGATCCAAGAGACCCAGTACTTC. Its translation is CASSRGIQETQYF. Drawing the rest from reference TRBV5-6 and TRBJ2-5, the complete variable domain is DAGVTQSPTHLIKTRGQQVTLRCSPKSGHDTVSWYQQALGQGPQFIFQYYEEEERQRGNFPDRFSGHQFPNYSSELNVNALLLGDSALYLCASSRGIQETQYFGPGTRLLVL.